This T cell receptor (beta chain) was sequenced in a study of blood T cell repertoires in COVID-19. Repertoires were generated with immunoSEQ multiplex PCR, while TCRdb's copy carries only in-frame clones and drops some. The sample has about 190,000 clones; about 88% are singletons. Trimming took 1 base from V and 3 from J, leaving 10 bases between them. The CDR3 extends over 15 amino acids. Germline CDR1 is SGHNT and CDR2 is YENEEA. The chain combines TRBV11-3 with TRBJ2-1, with D perhaps matching TRBD1 (6 bases). The source is a man aged 65 to 79 with active or convalescent COVID-19. Sequencing was carried out using peripheral blood. This chain's CDR3 is CASSLGGTSYNEQFF. The DNA of the CDR3 is TGTGCCAGCAGCTTAGGAGGGACAAGCTACAATGAGCAGTTCTTC.